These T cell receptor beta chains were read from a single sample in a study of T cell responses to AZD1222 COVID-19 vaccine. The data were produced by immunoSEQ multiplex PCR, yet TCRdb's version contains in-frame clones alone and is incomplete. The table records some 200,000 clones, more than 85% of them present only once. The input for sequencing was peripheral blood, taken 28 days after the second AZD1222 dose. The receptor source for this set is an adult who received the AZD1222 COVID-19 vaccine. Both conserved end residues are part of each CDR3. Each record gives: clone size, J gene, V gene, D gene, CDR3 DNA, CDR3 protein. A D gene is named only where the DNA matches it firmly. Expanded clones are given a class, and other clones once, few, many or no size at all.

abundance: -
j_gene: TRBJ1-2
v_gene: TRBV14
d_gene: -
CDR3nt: TGTGCCAGCAGCCAGGACAGAAACTATGGCTACACCTTC
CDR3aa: CASSQDRNYGYTF

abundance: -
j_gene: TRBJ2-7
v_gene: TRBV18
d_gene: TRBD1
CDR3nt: TGTGCCAGCTCAAATTATCGGACAGGGGGCGACGAGCAGTACTTC
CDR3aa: CASSNYRTGGDEQYF

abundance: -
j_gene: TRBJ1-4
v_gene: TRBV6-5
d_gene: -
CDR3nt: TGTGCCAGCAGTAAATCAGGGTCGCATAATGAAAAACTGTTTTTT
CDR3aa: CASSKSGSHNEKLFF

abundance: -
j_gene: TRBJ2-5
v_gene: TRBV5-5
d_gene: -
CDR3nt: TGTGCCAGCAGCTCGGAAGGGGTGCAAGAGACCCAGTACTTC
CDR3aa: CASSSEGVQETQYF

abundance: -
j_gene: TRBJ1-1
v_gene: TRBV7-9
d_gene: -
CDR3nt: TGTGCCAGCAGCTTAGGCGTCTTGAACACTGAAGCTTTCTTT
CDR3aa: CASSLGVLNTEAFF

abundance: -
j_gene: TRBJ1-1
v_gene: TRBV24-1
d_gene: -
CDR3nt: TGTGCCACCAGTGATTCGCAGGGGTCTGAAGCTTTCTTT
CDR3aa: CATSDSQGSEAFF

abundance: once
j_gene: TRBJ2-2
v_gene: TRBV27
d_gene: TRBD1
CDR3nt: TGTGCCAGCAGTGACAGGGGTATACGGACCGGGGAGCTGTTTTTT
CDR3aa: CASSDRGIRTGELFF

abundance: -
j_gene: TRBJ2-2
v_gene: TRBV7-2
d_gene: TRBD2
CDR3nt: TGTGCCAGCAGCTTTGCGGGGGGGCCGAGGACCGGGGAGCTGTTTTTT
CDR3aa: CASSFAGGPRTGELFF

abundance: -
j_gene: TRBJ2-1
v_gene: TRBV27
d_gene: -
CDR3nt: TGTGCCAGCAGTTTATCGCCCAACAATGAGCAGTTCTTC
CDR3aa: CASSLSPNNEQFF

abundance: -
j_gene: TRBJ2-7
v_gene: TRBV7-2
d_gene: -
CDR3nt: TGTGCCAGCAGCTTAGATAGAACCTACGAGCAGTACTTC
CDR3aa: CASSLDRTYEQYF